This T cell receptor beta chain was found in a study of cytomegalovirus exposure and HLA in healthy donors. General study findings and limits: It was taken for granted in presence/absence analyses that sequencing depth across donors was roughly uniform. The study flagged about 160 TCR beta chains as cytomegalovirus-associated. There was a cluster of highly shared sequence variants that was likely a sequencing artifact.

This CDR3 is built from 14 residues. Trimming shortened V by 3 bases and J by 0 bases, and 8 bases separated the two germline ends. Germline-derived CDR1 and CDR2 are SEHNR and FQNEAQ (reference sequence). A word on this clone: Its antigen is still unknown. Other nucleotide sequences from this sample produce the same CDR3.

With 60 Vbeta and 13 Jbeta primers, the PCR was carried out. Profiling relied on immunoSEQ multiplex PCR, and the TCRdb table lists in-frame clones only, not all of them. The sample totals 65,000 to 80,000 clones; its top ten clones hold 7.5%. The TCR originated in a female donor in good health and CMV-seropositive. The sequencing sample was made of PBMCs. This rearrangement joins TRBV7-9 to TRBJ1-1; D unresolved. DNA for the CDR3: TGTGCCAGCAGCTTGGGCCAGGTGAACACTGAAGCTTTCTTT. It specifies CASSLGQVNTEAFF.